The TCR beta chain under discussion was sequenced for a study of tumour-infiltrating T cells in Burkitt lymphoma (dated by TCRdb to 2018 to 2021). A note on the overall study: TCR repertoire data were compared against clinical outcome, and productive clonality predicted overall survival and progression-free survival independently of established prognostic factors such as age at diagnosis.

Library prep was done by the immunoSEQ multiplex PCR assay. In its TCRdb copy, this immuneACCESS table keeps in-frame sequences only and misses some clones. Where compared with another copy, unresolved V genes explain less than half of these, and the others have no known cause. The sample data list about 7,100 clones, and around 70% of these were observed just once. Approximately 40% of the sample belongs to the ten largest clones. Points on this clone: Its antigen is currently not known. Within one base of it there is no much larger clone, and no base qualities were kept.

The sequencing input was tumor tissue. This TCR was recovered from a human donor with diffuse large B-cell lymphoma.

The CDR3 region reads CASSEQGYTIYF. The nucleotides are TGTGCCAGCAGTGAACAAGGGTACACCATATATTTT. The chain employs TRBV2 and TRBJ1-3, with the identity of the D gene unclear. The CDR3 goes from the cysteine to the phenylalanine over 12 residues. Only the CDR3 part of the read is kept: 36 bases, read in frame from the first base. Trimming at the junction amounts to 2 bases on V and 8 bases on J, and the germline ends lie 7 bases apart. The germline V gene yields SNHLY for CDR1 and FYNNEI for CDR2. The CDR3 plus the reference TRBV2 and TRBJ1-3 genes for the other parts give the full variable domain: EPEVTQTPSHQVTQMGQEVILRCVPISNHLYFYWYRQILGQKVEFLVSFYNNEISEKSEIFDDQFSVERPDGSNFTLKIRSTKLEDSAMYFCASSEQGYTIYFGEGSWLTVV.